Sequencing of this TCR beta chain was carried out in a study of blood T cell repertoires in COVID-19. Unmatched junction bases numbered 13, after V lost 2 bases and J lost 10 bases. The germline CDR1 and CDR2 sequences are MRHNA and SNTAGT. The CDR3 is 17 amino acids. Method: immunoSEQ multiplex PCR; TCRdb's copy keeps in-frame clones and lacks some. The profile covers some 45,000 clones, with about 90% appearing a single time and 6.4% taken by the ten largest. The sample comprised peripheral blood. The chain joins TRBV6-4 to TRBJ2-3; 12 nucleotides agree with TRBD2. This TCR came from a man in his 70s with active COVID-19. The CDR3 coding sequence is TGTGCCAGCAGTGACGAGCCTAGCGGGGGGGCCGTCGTAGCGCAGTATTTT. Translation: CASSDEPSGGAVVAQYF.